A single sample is the source of the 27 T cell receptor beta chains below, sequenced in a study of blood T cell repertoires in COVID-19. Generated by immunoSEQ multiplex PCR, the TCRdb table keeps only in-frame clones and is missing some. The sample gives about 210,000 clones, 65% to 85% of which show up once; 3.5% to 4.5% is in the top ten. Sequenced: PBMCs or T cells enriched from blood (not recorded which). The receptors come from a man aged 30 to 45 with acute COVID-19.

This clone turned up a few times. The V and J genes are TRBV18 and TRBJ2-5; 8 bases agree with TRBD2. With V trimmed by 2 bases and J by 2 bases, 7 bases remained unmatched. The CDR3 is 16 amino acids. The germline gives CDR1 KGHSH, CDR2 LQKENI. DNA for the CDR3: TGTGCCAGCTCACCAGTTCGGGGGGGCAAACAAGAGACCCAGTACTTC. It encodes CASSPVRGGKQETQYF.

This chain connects TRBV12-3 or TRBV12-4 to TRBJ1-5; D not resolved. V was pared by 2 bases and J by 7 bases, with 9 bases between. This CDR3 has 13 amino acids. Here the CDR3 reads CASSLYAGQPQHF. CDR3 DNA sequence: TGTGCCAGCAGTTTATACGCAGGACAGCCCCAGCATTTT.

This clone occurred once. This chain connects TRBV28 to TRBJ2-2; no firm D call. CDR1 is MDHEN, CDR2 SYDVKM, per germline. This CDR3 has 13 residues. Trimming shortened V by 3 bases and J by 6 bases, and 8 bases separated the two germline ends. The CDR3 is CASSFLSPGELFF. The CDR3 DNA follows: TGTGCCAGCAGTTTTTTGAGCCCCGGGGAGCTGTTTTTT. The complete variable domain, with remaining parts taken from reference TRBV28 and TRBJ2-2, reads DVKVTQSSRYLVKRTGEKVFLECVQDMDHENMFWYRQDPGLGLRLIYFSYDVKMKEKGDIPEGYSVSREKKERFSLILESASTNQTSMYLCASSFLSPGELFFGEGSRLTVL.

The rearrangement uses TRBV19 and TRBJ2-1; 10 bases map to TRBD2. J lost 5 bases, V lost 5 bases, and 6 bases had no gene match. Germline CDR1 and CDR2: LNHDA and SQIVND (reference sequence). The CDR3 spans 15 residues. The CDR3: CASSVSGGPNNEQFF. The CDR3 DNA follows: TGTGCCAGTAGTGTTAGCGGGGGGCCTAACAATGAGCAGTTCTTC.

The chain recombines TRBV12-3 or TRBV12-4 with TRBJ2-3; TRBD2 might be the D (6 bases). The CDR3 is 12 residues long. Trimming removed 3 bases from V and 6 bases from J, with 7 bases in between. Here the CDR3 reads CASSLSGDTQYF. The CDR3 DNA sequence: TGTGCCAGCAGTTTGAGCGGGGATACGCAGTATTTT.

The V and J genes are TRBV6-1 and TRBJ2-1, with 11 bases fitting TRBD2. Trimming at V came to 3 bases and at J to 9 bases, leaving 7 bases not matched to a gene. There are 15 residues in the CDR3. Looked up from germline, CDR1 is MNHNS and CDR2 is SASEGT. CDR3 nucleotide sequence: TGTGCCAGCAGTGATGTAGCGGGGGGGAGGGGTGAGCAGTTCTTC. Its translation is CASSDVAGGRGEQFF.

This clone was seen just once. This rearrangement joins TRBV5-1 to TRBJ2-2, with unresolved D. This CDR3 spans 11 amino acids. In germline, CDR1 is SGHRS, CDR2 YFSETQ. Trimming took 4 bases from V and 12 from J, leaving 10 bases between them. The DNA of the CDR3 is TGCGCCAGCAGCGTCTCTACCAAGCTGTTTTTT. Protein product: CASSVSTKLFF.

The rearrangement joins TRBV12-5 to TRBJ1-2, with TRBD1 matching over 8 bases. CDR1 is LGHNT, CDR2 FRNRAP, per germline. The CDR3 has 14 amino acids. V lost 4 bases to trimming and J lost 4 bases; unmatched junction nucleotides: 5. CDR3 bases: TGTGCTAGTGGTTCCTCAGGGGGCGTCTATGGCTACACCTTC. This translates into CASGSSGGVYGYTF.

CDR3 in amino acids: CASSTGQGIFYGYTF. CDR3 coding DNA: TGTGCCAGCAGCACCGGACAGGGCATCTTCTATGGCTACACCTTC. The rearrangement joins TRBV11-2 to TRBJ1-2; 8 positions agree with TRBD1. The CDR3 has 15 amino acids. Germline V lookup: CDR1 SGHAT, CDR2 FQNNGV. The V segment lost 5 bases and the J segment 4 bases; nucleotides outside the gene matches: 9. Based on the CDR3 plus reference TRBV11-2 and TRBJ1-2, the full variable domain is EAGVAQSPRYKIIEKRQSVAFWCNPISGHATLYWYQQILGQGPKLLIQFQNNGVVDDSQLPKDRFSAERLKGVDSTLKIQPAKLEDSAVYLCASSTGQGIFYGYTFGSGTRLTVV.

The chain combines TRBV2 with TRBJ1-3; 8 bases are a match to TRBD1. Germline trimming cut 6 bases from V and 4 bases from J; bases unmatched to any gene: 11. Per the germline V gene, CDR1 is SNHLY and CDR2 is FYNNEI. CDR3 length: 16 amino acids. CDR3 region: CASSSPDRVAGNTIYF. CDR3 DNA: TGTGCCAGCAGCTCACCGGACAGGGTCGCCGGAAACACCATATATTTT. Combining the CDR3 with reference TRBV2 and TRBJ1-3 gives the whole variable domain EPEVTQTPSHQVTQMGQEVILRCVPISNHLYFYWYRQILGQKVEFLVSFYNNEISEKSEIFDDQFSVERPDGSNFTLKIRSTKLEDSAMYFCASSSPDRVAGNTIYFGEGSWLTVV.

The CDR3 region is CASSEIWQSQPQHF. For the CDR3, the DNA is TGTGCCAGCAGTGAAATTTGGCAGTCCCAGCCCCAGCATTTT. This sequence joins TRBV2 and TRBJ1-5; D not resolved. The V end lost 2 bases, the J end lost 7 bases, and 12 bases lay between the germline ends. Per germline, CDR1 SNHLY and CDR2 FYNNEI. The CDR3 totals 14 residues.

This clone was counted only a few times. The CDR3 sequence: CASSFRLDYEQYF. Here the CDR3 DNA reads TGTGCCAGCAGTTTCCGACTCGACTACGAGCAGTACTTC. The V and J genes are TRBV6-6 and TRBJ2-7; D remains unclear. Germline assignment: CDR1 MNHNY and CDR2 SVGAGI (reference sequence). The CDR3 runs to 13 residues. Trimming shortened V by 4 bases and J by 3 bases, and 10 bases separated the two germline ends.

This clone appeared a few times. This chain uses TRBV7-3 with TRBJ2-2, with 8 bases identical to TRBD1. Germline CDR1 and CDR2: SGHTA and FQGTGA. The CDR3 sequence is 16 residues long. V dropped 6 bases and J dropped 3; count of bases not matched to a gene: 9. The CDR3 bases are TGTGCCAGCAGATTACCCCTGACAGGGGACACCGGGGAGCTGTTTTTT. It specifies CASRLPLTGDTGELFF. The full variable domain, with the rest looked up from reference TRBV7-3 and TRBJ2-2, is GAGVSQTPSNKVTEKGKYVELRCDPISGHTALYWYRQSLGQGPEFLIYFQGTGAADDSGLPNDRFFAVRPEGSVSTLKIQRTERGDSAVYLCASRLPLTGDTGELFFGEGSRLTVL.

The chain couples TRBV10-2 to TRBJ1-1, with D possibly matching TRBD1 (5 bases). Trimming cost V 4 bases and J 1 base, with 13 bases left between them. There are 15 residues in the CDR3. Germline CDR1 is WSHSY and CDR2 is SAAADI. The CDR3 here is CASSAQGGTNTEAFF. CDR3 nucleotides: TGCGCCAGCAGTGCGCAGGGAGGGACGAACACTGAAGCTTTCTTT.

This chain uses TRBV5-6 with TRBJ2-7; 11 bases map to TRBD1. J lost 3 bases, V lost 4 bases, and 3 bases had no gene match. The CDR3 covers 14 residues. Germline V gene data show CDR1 as SGHDT and CDR2 as YYEEEE. The CDR3 region is CASSRDRGNYEQYF. The CDR3 coding sequence is TGTGCCAGCAGCCGGGACAGGGGGAACTACGAGCAGTACTTC.

This chain uses TRBV6-5 with TRBJ1-6; no clear D gene. The germline gives CDR1 MNHEY, CDR2 SVGAGI. Trimming shortened V by 1 base and J by 8 bases, and 6 bases separated the two germline ends. This CDR3 has 13 residues. The CDR3 here is CASSYFVDSPLHF. The CDR3 DNA is TGTGCCAGCAGTTACTTTGTAGATTCACCCCTCCACTTT.

The rearrangement uses TRBV7-2 and TRBJ2-3; D gene unclear. CDR1 SGHTA and CDR2 FQGNSA come from the germline V gene. Trimming pared 3 bases from V and 2 bases from J, leaving 3 bases between. This CDR3 has 12 residues. The CDR3 DNA reads as TGTGCCAGCAGCTTGTACACAGATACGCAGTATTTT. Translated, it gives CASSLYTDTQYF.

V usage is TRBV11-2 and J usage is TRBJ2-5; D is ambiguous. CDR1 and CDR2 from the germline V gene are SGHAT and FQNNGV. The V gene lost 0 bases and the J gene lost 2 bases, with 10 bases spanning the gap. This CDR3 has 15 residues. DNA for the CDR3: TGTGCCAGCAGCTTAGATGGCGCGGATCAAGAGACCCAGTACTTC. Translating it yields CASSLDGADQETQYF.

This clone was picked up a small number of times. The chain uses TRBV27 and TRBJ2-3; 7 nucleotides align to TRBD2. Germline assignment: CDR1 MNHEY and CDR2 SMNVEV (reference sequence). This CDR3 has 18 residues. Trimming at V came to 0 bases and at J to 2 bases, leaving 11 bases not matched to a gene. The DNA for the CDR3 is TGTGCCAGCAGTTTATCGATCGTGGCTAGCGGACACACAGATACGCAGTATTTT. It yields the protein CASSLSIVASGHTDTQYF.

The chain links TRBV7-6 to TRBJ2-7, with TRBD1 matching 10 bases. After removal of 5 bases from V and 4 bases from J, the junction contained 5 bases not matched to a gene. From germline, CDR1 is SGHVS and CDR2 FNYEAQ. The CDR3 length is 14 residues. The CDR3 region is CASSLGQGGYEQYF. CDR3 DNA sequence: TGTGCCAGCAGCCTAGGACAGGGGGGATACGAGCAGTACTTC.

The chain combines TRBV24-1 with TRBJ1-1; D is uncertain. V was pared by 4 bases and J by 0 bases, with 2 bases between. Germline V lookup: CDR1 KGHDR, CDR2 SFDVKD. The CDR3 runs 12 residues. The CDR3 DNA is TGTGCCACCAGTGACTTGAACACTGAAGCTTTCTTT. Protein sequence: CATSDLNTEAFF.

The DNA for the CDR3 is TGTGCCAGCAGCCGTGAGACCCAGTACTTC. Translating gives CASSRETQYF. The rearrangement joins TRBV2 to TRBJ2-5, with D unclear. The CDR3 spans 10 residues. Trimming pared 6 bases from V and 5 bases from J, leaving 4 bases between. CDR1 SNHLY and CDR2 FYNNEI come from the germline V gene.

The chain employs TRBV5-1 and TRBJ1-3; a possible D gene is TRBD1 (6 bases). V gave up 4 bases and J gave up 3 bases, with 14 bases separating them. The germline V gene encodes CDR1 SGHRS and CDR2 YFSETQ. The CDR3 runs 15 residues. The CDR3 spells CASSPRGGIGNTIYF. The CDR3 DNA follows: TGCGCCAGCAGCCCGAGGGGGGGTATTGGAAACACCATATATTTT.

The gene calls are TRBV19 and TRBJ1-2; 9 nucleotides agree with TRBD1. The J segment lost 2 bases and the V segment lost 1 base, leaving 2 bases of the junction unmatched. The CDR3 is made up of 15 amino acids. CDR1 is LNHDA and CDR2 is SQIVND in the germline V gene (reference sequence). The chain's CDR3 is CASSIGDRGNYGYTF. The CDR3 DNA sequence: TGTGCCAGTAGTATAGGAGACAGGGGGAACTATGGCTACACCTTC.

The V gene is TRBV13, the J gene TRBJ1-2; maybe TRBD1 (6 bases). Trimming stripped 1 base from V and 6 bases from J, with 21 bases between. The CDR3 is 17 residues long. The germline V gene encodes CDR1 PRHDT and CDR2 FYEKMQ (reference sequence). CDR3 protein: CASSLVGRGRGRDGYTF. In DNA, the CDR3 is TGTGCCAGCAGCTTAGTTGGGAGGGGCAGGGGAAGAGATGGCTACACCTTC.

The rearrangement links TRBV5-1 to TRBJ1-1; no reliable D call. The CDR3 totals 13 residues. V dropped 0 bases and J dropped 1 base, with 4 bases sitting between them. CDR1 and CDR2 (germline): SGHRS, YFSETQ. The CDR3 sequence: CASSLGENTEAFF. DNA for the CDR3: TGCGCCAGCAGCTTGGGAGAGAACACTGAAGCTTTCTTT. Together with reference TRBV5-1 and TRBJ1-1, the CDR3 gives the full variable domain: KAGVTQTPRYLIKTRGQQVTLSCSPISGHRSVSWYQQTPGQGLQFLFEYFSETQRNKGNFPGRFSGRQFSNSRSEMNVSTLELGDSALYLCASSLGENTEAFFGQGTRLTVV.

CDR3 coding DNA: TGTGCCAGCCGTGCGGCCCGGAGGACTGAAGCTTTCTTT. This sequence encodes CASRAARRTEAFF. The chain links TRBV27 to TRBJ1-1; D is unclear. Trimming shortened V by 8 bases and J by 5 bases, and 15 bases separated the two germline ends. The CDR3 loop spans 13 amino acids. The germline gives CDR1 MNHEY, CDR2 SMNVEV (reference sequence).